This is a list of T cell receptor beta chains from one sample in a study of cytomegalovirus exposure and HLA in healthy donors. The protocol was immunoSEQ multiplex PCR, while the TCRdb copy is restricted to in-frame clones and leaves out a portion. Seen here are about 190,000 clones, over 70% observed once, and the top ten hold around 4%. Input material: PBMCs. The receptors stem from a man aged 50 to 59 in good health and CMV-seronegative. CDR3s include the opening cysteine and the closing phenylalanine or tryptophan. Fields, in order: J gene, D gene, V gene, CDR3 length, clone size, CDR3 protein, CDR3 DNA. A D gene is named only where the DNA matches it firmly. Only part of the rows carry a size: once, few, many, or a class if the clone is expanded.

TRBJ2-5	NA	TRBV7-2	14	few	CASSLIPQEETQYF	TGTGCCAGCAGCTTAATTCCACAGGAAGAGACCCAGTACTTC
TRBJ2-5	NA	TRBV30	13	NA	CAWSSGVPETQYF	TGTGCCTGGAGTTCGGGGGTACCGGAGACCCAGTACTTC
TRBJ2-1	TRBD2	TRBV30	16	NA	CAWSLLAGGPYNEQFF	TGTGCCTGGAGTCTACTAGCGGGGGGGCCCTACAATGAGCAGTTCTTC
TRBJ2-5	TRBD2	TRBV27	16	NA	CASSSLSGGGFGTQYF	TGTGCCAGCAGTAGCTTGTCGGGGGGGGGCTTTGGGACCCAGTACTTC
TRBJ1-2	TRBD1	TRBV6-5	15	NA	CASSPGGQGSVGYTF	TGTGCCAGCAGTCCCGGTGGACAGGGGAGTGTTGGCTACACCTTC
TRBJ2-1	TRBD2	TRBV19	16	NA	CASSIGQRGYYNEQFF	TGTGCCAGTAGTATAGGACAGCGGGGGTACTACAATGAGCAGTTCTTC
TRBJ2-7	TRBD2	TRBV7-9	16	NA	CASSPQTSGGVREQYF	TGTGCCAGCAGCCCACAGACTAGCGGGGGGGTTAGAGAGCAGTACTTC
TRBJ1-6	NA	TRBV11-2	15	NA	CASSLGPRDNSPLHF	TGTGCCAGCAGCTTAGGGCCCCGTGATAATTCACCCCTCCACTTT
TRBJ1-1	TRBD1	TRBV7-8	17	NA	CASSLDPGTGPNTEAFF	TGTGCCAGCAGCTTAGACCCCGGGACAGGGCCGAACACTGAAGCTTTCTTT
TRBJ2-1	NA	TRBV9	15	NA	CASSVGDKGVHEQFF	TGTGCCAGCAGCGTAGGGGACAAAGGGGTGCATGAGCAGTTCTTC